What follows are 15 T cell receptor beta chains derived from one specimen sequenced in a study of beta chain features in type 1 diabetes. Reverse transcription of all isolated RNA meant that expressed TCRB transcripts were sequenced. TCRdb's table, derived via immunoSEQ multiplex PCR, lists solely in-frame clones and lacks some. The sample has roughly 140,000 clones; roughly 7.2% are singletons. The sample comprised central memory CD4+ T cells from blood. The receptor source for this set is a woman in her twenties or thirties in good health.

The rearrangement links TRBV4-3 to TRBJ1-1; 9 nucleotides agree with TRBD1. The CDR3 is 16 amino acids. Germline V gene data show CDR1 as LGHNA and CDR2 as YSLEER. V was pared by 0 bases and J by 2 bases, with 4 bases of the junction left unmatched. The CDR3, as DNA: TGCGCCAGCAGCCAAGAGCCACAGGGGGCAAACACTGAAGCTTTCTTT. Amino acid sequence: CASSQEPQGANTEAFF.

There are many counts of this clone. This chain uses TRBV18 with TRBJ2-5; tentatively, D is TRBD2 (6 bases). CDR3 size: 16 residues. Trimming stripped 3 bases from V and 4 bases from J, with 18 bases between. Per germline, CDR1 KGHSH and CDR2 LQKENI. CDR3 region: CASSPTQRLGGETQYF. Written as DNA, the CDR3 is TGTGCCAGCTCACCCACGCAGAGACTAGGCGGAGAGACCCAGTACTTC.

The chain joins TRBV29-1 to TRBJ2-7, with 8 bases identical to TRBD2. The CDR3 totals 15 residues. CDR1 and CDR2 (germline): SQVTM, ANQGSEA. V lost 4 bases to trimming and J lost 2 bases; unmatched junction nucleotides: 10. The CDR3 nucleotides are TGCAGCGTTGTAGGTAAAGCGGGAGCGGCCTACGAGCAGTACTTC. Translation gives CSVVGKAGAAYEQYF.

This clone came up a few times. The CDR3 region is CASSSLVASGSSYNEQFF. The CDR3 DNA follows: TGTGCCAGCAGTTCCCTGGTGGCTAGCGGGAGTTCCTACAATGAGCAGTTCTTC. This chain joins TRBV28 and TRBJ2-1; 10 bases match TRBD2. With 4 bases clipped from V and 1 base from J, the junction kept 10 bases outside the gene matches. The CDR3 sequence is 18 residues long. Germline CDR1 reads MDHEN; CDR2 reads SYDVKM.

There are a few counts of this clone. The chain carries TRBV7-2 and TRBJ2-2; D possibly corresponds to TRBD2 (6 bases). Germline V gene data show CDR1 as SGHTA and CDR2 as FQGNSA. Trimming removed 3 bases at V and 5 bases at J, with 10 bases between. The CDR3 extends over 14 amino acids. CDR3 loop: CASSFLTSTGELFF. The CDR3 DNA follows: TGTGCCAGCAGCTTTTTGACTAGTACCGGGGAGCTGTTTTTT.

This clone showed up many times. The chain links TRBV2 to TRBJ2-3; no clear D. Germline CDR1 and CDR2: SNHLY and FYNNEI. There are 12 residues in the CDR3. Trimming took 3 bases from V and 5 from J, leaving 6 bases between them. The DNA of the CDR3 is TGTGCCAGCAGTGATAGTGGAGATACGCAGTATTTT. This encodes CASSDSGDTQYF.

The chain carries TRBV7-2 and TRBJ2-7, with TRBD2 matching over 10 bases. V was pared by 4 bases and J by 7 bases, with 10 bases of the junction left unmatched. The CDR3 runs to 15 residues. Germline V gene lookup returns CDR1 SGHTA and CDR2 FQGNSA. CDR3 bases: TGTGCCAGCAGCTCACTAGCGGGAAGTACGGGAGAGCAGTACTTC. Residues: CASSSLAGSTGEQYF.

This clone was detected many times. V usage is TRBV30 and J usage is TRBJ1-5, with 8 positions matching TRBD1. This CDR3 has 14 amino acids. CDR1 GTSNPN and CDR2 SVGIG come from the germline V gene (reference sequence). J gave up 5 bases and V 5 bases, and 8 bases lay outside the gene matches. The CDR3 is CAWARQGRYQPQHF. CDR3 nucleotide sequence: TGTGCCTGGGCACGACAGGGGAGGTATCAGCCCCAGCATTTT.

The V call is TRBV7-2, the J call TRBJ2-7, with 7 bases that match TRBD2. V shed 5 bases and J 2 bases; nucleotides not matched to a gene: 6. Germline assignment: CDR1 SGHTA and CDR2 FQGNSA. CDR3 length: 14 amino acids. CDR3 DNA: TGTGCCAGCAGCCTCAGCGGGGAAACCTACGAGCAGTACTTC. Protein sequence: CASSLSGETYEQYF.

This clone was found a few times. The chain joins TRBV19 to TRBJ2-1; a possible D gene is TRBD2 (5 bases). Between the trimmed V and J ends, which lost 3 bases and 5 bases, there was a span of 14 bases. The V gene's germline CDR1 is LNHDA and CDR2 SQIVND (reference sequence). The CDR3 is 15 residues long. For the CDR3, the DNA is TGTGCCAGTAGTATCCAGCGGAATAAAAACAATGAGCAGTTCTTC. It yields the protein CASSIQRNKNNEQFF.

This clone has more than one count but fewer than ten. The chain couples TRBV30 to TRBJ2-1, with 10 bases aligning to TRBD2. The CDR3 length is 15 residues. Germline CDR1 GTSNPN, CDR2 SVGIG (reference sequence). The trim removed 2 bases at V and 12 bases at J, leaving 13 bases unmatched. CDR3 loop: CAWSLSSGSSDGQFF. Written as DNA, the CDR3 is TGTGCCTGGAGTTTATCTAGCGGGAGTTCCGACGGGCAGTTCTTC.

This clone has more than one count but fewer than ten. This chain uses TRBV28 with TRBJ2-7, with 7 bases fitting TRBD2. The CDR3 is made up of 16 amino acids. Looked up from germline, CDR1 is MDHEN and CDR2 is SYDVKM. Trimming took 5 bases from V and 0 from J; bases not matched to a gene: 10. In DNA, the CDR3 is TGTGCCAGCAGTCCGCCGGGGGGACGGACCTCCTACGAGCAGTACTTC. Translating gives CASSPPGGRTSYEQYF.

This clone was counted ten times or more. The J gene is TRBJ1-1, the V gene TRBV28, with D perhaps TRBD1 (5 bases). The CDR3 is 14 residues long. In germline, CDR1 is MDHEN, CDR2 SYDVKM. Deletions cut 6 bases from V and 4 bases from J, with 15 bases between. CDR3 residues: CASSQRGVFTEAFF. DNA of the CDR3: TGTGCCAGCAGCCAACGGGGGGTGTTCACTGAAGCTTTCTTT. The full variable domain, in which reference TRBV28 and TRBJ1-1 provide the parts outside the CDR3, is DVKVTQSSRYLVKRTGEKVFLECVQDMDHENMFWYRQDPGLGLRLIYFSYDVKMKEKGDIPEGYSVSREKKERFSLILESASTNQTSMYLCASSQRGVFTEAFFGQGTRLTVV.

Many counts were recorded for this clone. The J gene is TRBJ2-4, the V gene TRBV7-2; a weak D match, TRBD1 (5 bases). Germline CDR1 reads SGHTA; CDR2 reads FQGNSA. Trimming removed 5 bases at V and 16 bases at J, with 18 bases between. This CDR3 spans 12 amino acids. CDR3 bases: TGTGCCAGCAGCCAGCCGCAGGGTACGGCCTACTTC. Amino acid sequence: CASSQPQGTAYF.

The rearrangement uses TRBV14 and TRBJ2-7; D is unresolved. CDR1 and CDR2 from the germline V gene are SGHDN and FVKESK. The V end lost 1 base, the J end lost 4 bases, and 2 bases lay between the germline ends. The CDR3 consists of 11 residues. DNA for the CDR3: TGTGCCAGCAGCCAAGCGTACGAGCAGTACTTC. Protein product: CASSQAYEQYF.